This TCR beta chain was obtained from a study of read filtering for tumor transcriptome and immune sequencing. Overall study findings and caveats: Around 82% of IR-seq clonotypes had a single read, yet these held approximately 4% of reads. IR-seq captured clonotypes deeper and more reliably than RNA-seq.

A word on this clonotype: The antigen remains unidentified. Just one base apart from a much larger clone, this may be a read error.

In germline, CDR1 is SGHVS, CDR2 FQNEAQ. The CDR3 loop spans 15 amino acids. V gave up 2 bases and J gave up 6 bases, with 13 bases separating them. This library used roughly 370 ng RNA and molecular barcoded adaptors spanning alpha/delta and beta/gamma chains. From the reads, TCRdb called clonotypes with MiXCR, one entry per CDR3 protein. The sample records tens of thousands of distinct CDR3 sequences, more than 11% being singletons. This receptor was identified in a donor aged 40 or older with multiple myeloma. The chain employs TRBV7-8 and TRBJ1-4; D gene ambiguous. The sample consisted of a population of CD138-negative cells sorted from bone marrow. The DNA for the CDR3 is TGTGCCAGCAGCTTAAGGTTGCGGGGTGATGAAAAACTGTTTTTT. Protein product: CASSLRLRGDEKLFF.